This TCR beta chain was retrieved from a study of persistence of HIV-infected CD4 T cells. CDR3 length: 18 residues. Looked up from germline, CDR1 is MDHEN and CDR2 is SYDVKM. The V end was cut by 6 bases, the J end by 8 bases, with 29 bases between. Concerning this clone itself: The antigen remains unidentified.

Cells were stimulated with overlapping HIV-1 Gag 15-mer peptides. Memory cells lacking CD40L and CD69 with high CD45RO were sorted. These HIV-1-infected adults initiated suppressive ART in chronic infection. CD4+ T cell counts exceeded 400 cells/uL; CMV serology was positive. Sequencing used immunoSEQ version 4 in survey mode. TCRdb's table, derived via immunoSEQ multiplex PCR, lists solely in-frame clones and lacks some. This sample has some 58,000 clones, with about 69% found just once. The sequences come from CD4+ T cells sorted from PBMCs after roughly 17-hour stimulation, collected from a patient who received antiretroviral therapy. This sequence originates from an adult man with HIV who was CMV-seropositive. The V call is TRBV28, the J call TRBJ1-5; no reliable D call. In DNA form, the CDR3 reads TGTGCCAGCAGAGTATCACCTCTCTTCGGCAGCTCAATCAAGCCCCAGCATTTT. Residues: CASRVSPLFGSSIKPQHF.